This T cell receptor (beta chain) derives from a study of blood T cells in healthy people across ages. Next came a second PCR, run for about 6 to 11 cycles, which used a sample-barcoded 5' primer along with a J-beta primer mix. TCRdb analysed the 5' RACE reads with MiXCR anew, one entry per CDR3 protein. The top ten hold roughly 19% of the sample, which has fewer than 1,000,000 distinct CDR3 sequences, roughly 44% seen once. The sample holds a few counts of this clonotype. Per germline, CDR1 ENHRY and CDR2 SYGVKD. The CDR3 is made up of 14 amino acids. V shed 8 bases and J shed 7 bases, with 17 bases lying between them.

This chain joins TRBV10-3 and TRBJ1-4; D is ambiguous. The clonotype comes from a man in his sixties in good health. Source material: blood. This chain's CDR3 is CAIRDPRRGEKLFF. The CDR3 nucleotides are TGTGCCATCCGCGACCCCCGACGTGGTGAAAAACTGTTTTTT.